The source of this TCR beta chain is a study of blood T cell repertoires in COVID-19 (dated by TCRdb to 2019 to 2021). Describing the broader study: Collaborator samples came from the United States, Italy and Spain and covered acute and convalescent phases of COVID-19. The repertoires were released in a freely available public database meant as a resource for research on the immune response to SARS-CoV-2. The dataset comprised deeply sampled blood TCRbeta repertoires from subjects exposed to, actively infected with, or recovered from COVID-19. Nearly every sample came with metadata listing a de-identified subject ID, COVID-19 status, age in years and sex. HLA class I and class II types, where available, came from metadata supplied by the sample provider rather than from assay-based typing. The material from the prospective study consisted of cDNA or gDNA derived from T cells, B-cell-depleted T cells, or PBMCs. The samples were drawn from two sources: the first 160 participants of the ongoing ImmuneRACE study, and 950 to 1,500 subjects contributed by 6 global collaborators. The research as a whole found: The amount of clinical and demographic metadata varied by source and participant and was provided uncurated.

TCRbeta CDR3 regions were amplified from genomic DNA by means of the immunoSEQ Assay, a bias-controlled multiplex PCR. In the paper's pipeline: Within the assay, amplification of reference gene primers was used to estimate how many nucleated cells each sample contained. Sequence reads were collapsed and filtered to measure the absolute abundance of every unique TCRbeta CDR3 rearrangement. For each sample, productive Simpson clonality was calculated by taking the square root of Simpson's diversity index across productive rearrangements. TCRdb's version of the immuneACCESS table is confined to in-frame rearrangements and falls short of the full clone set. An unresolved V gene accounts for under half of the shortfall where checked; the remainder is of unknown origin. That table gives V, J and clone size, and the DNA gave D and trimming. The sample contains some 170,000 clones, approximately 80% of them found a single time. Roughly 9.6% of the sample is in the top ten clones.

Worth noting for this clone: Its antigen is currently not known. No clone much larger than this one lies a single base away; base qualities are absent.

One collaborating source in Seattle enrolled patients during active infection and followed them longitudinally through the course of disease. Each collaborating institution followed its own protocols to collect whole blood in K2EDTA tubes. For TCRbeta analysis, collaborator samples were shipped as frozen whole blood, as isolated PBMCs, or as DNA extracted from either sample type. This clonotype was obtained from a woman aged 40 to 50 with COVID-19, enrolled during active disease. Sequencing used peripheral blood.

The encoded CDR3 is CASSVEAGGNRAEAFF. The sequenced DNA is TGTGCCAGCAGTGTGGAGGCAGGGGGCAATCGGGCTGAAGCTTTCTTT. Rearrangement joined TRBV6-1 to TRBJ1-1; a stretch of 8 junction bases matches TRBD1. From V the trimming removes 4 bases and from J it removes 6 bases, while the gene matches leave 13 bases of the junction unaccounted for. The CDR3 numbers 16 residues from cysteine through phenylalanine. Of the read, only the CDR3 DNA is kept; its 48 bases are in frame from base 1. The germline V gene specifies MNHNS as CDR1 and SASEGT as CDR2.